This record concerns one T cell receptor (beta chain) sequence. Its antigen remains undetermined. No much larger clone exists at a distance of one base, and base qualities are not known. Reading from cysteine to phenylalanine, the CDR3 counts 14 amino acids. This entry keeps only the CDR3 DNA: 42 bases, framed from base 1. V is pared back by 1 base and J by 4 bases, with 8 bases lying between the germline termini. The germline V gene sets CDR1 to SGDLS and CDR2 to YYNGEE. Preparation of the library involved the immunoSEQ multiplex PCR assay. Entries here come from immuneACCESS through TCRdb and include only in-frame sequences with V and J called. Some clones fail to appear in such tables; in the studies checked, an unresolved V gene covers under half of the shortfall, and the cause of the remainder is unknown. The sample table contains under 35,000 clones; only one count was recorded for 93% of them. Roughly 17% of the sample is in the top ten clones.

The data originate from a study of chemoradiotherapy in HPV16-positive cancers (dated by TCRdb to between 2021 and 2024). Regarding the research as a whole: Candidate HPV-specific T-cell clones and common TCR motifs were defined through functional T-cell assays on cells from two HPV16-positive patients. The study asked whether T-cell immunity against the HPV oncoproteins E6 and E7 changes during chemoradiotherapy and whether it affects survival. The candidate HPV-specific TCRs and motifs were then tracked in TCR repertoires from over 85 patients with HPV-related cancers. Overall study results and their limits: The survival association was reported for HPV16-positive patients, and the functional definition of HPV-specific T cells was derived from only two HPV16-positive patients. Expansion of candidate HPV-specific clones and E7-related TCR motifs was observed in the tumor microenvironment during treatment, whereas no such expansion was observed for non-HPV-specific T cells. Improved recurrence-free survival in HPV16-positive patients was associated with expansion of HPV-responsive T cells during chemoradiotherapy.

Because repertoires were sampled repeatedly during chemoradiotherapy, clonal expansion in the tumor microenvironment could be followed. The chain is made from TRBV9 and TRBJ1-4, with the D gene call left open. The specimen comprised blood, sampled from a patient who underwent chemoradiotherapy. This TCR was recovered from a human donor with HPV-associated anogenital cancer. The nucleotide sequence reads as follows: TGTGCCAGCAGCGTATTAGGGAGTAATGAAAAACTGTTTTTT. Protein translation: CASSVLGSNEKLFF.